A single sample is the source of the 2 T cell receptor beta chains below, sequenced in a study of cytomegalovirus exposure and HLA in healthy donors. The primer mix had 60 Vbeta and 13 Jbeta primers. The assay was immunoSEQ multiplex PCR, and TCRdb's table has in-frame clones only and misses some. Of 180,000 or so clones listed, roughly 74% are singletons. Specimen: PBMCs. The receptors stem from a woman in her thirties or forties in good health and CMV-seropositive.

This chain links TRBV18 with TRBJ2-1; possibly TRBD2 for D (5 bases). Germline CDR1 and CDR2: KGHSH and LQKENI. This CDR3 has 14 amino acids. Trimming took off 5 bases at V and 7 bases at J, with 15 bases between the two ends. The CDR3 DNA follows: TGTGCCAGCTCATCGTTTACCGAGGGAAATGAGCAGTTCTTC. This gives the protein CASSSFTEGNEQFF. Looking up the rest from reference TRBV18 and TRBJ2-1 gives the full variable domain: NAGVMQNPRHLVRRRGQEARLRCSPMKGHSHVYWYRQLPEEGLKFMVYLQKENIIDESGMPKERFSAEFPKEGPSILRIQQVVRGDSAAYFCASSSFTEGNEQFFGPGTRLTVL.

Details on this clone: Within the sample, other DNA sequences also encode this same CDR3. This sequence joins TRBV18 and TRBJ1-1; D unresolved. V lost 2 bases to trimming and J lost 1 base, with 11 bases between them. This CDR3 has 15 residues. The germline gives CDR1 KGHSH, CDR2 LQKENI. The CDR3 spells CASSPSGGENTEAFF. The CDR3 DNA reads as TGTGCCAGCTCACCATCGGGTGGTGAGAACACTGAAGCTTTCTTT.